These 30 T cell receptor beta chains were sequenced from one sample in a study of blood T cell repertoires in COVID-19. Produced via immunoSEQ multiplex PCR; TCRdb's table is partial and in-frame only. This repertoire shows almost 95,000 clones, around 88% found once; its top ten account for about 17%. Sequenced input: peripheral blood. The source of these receptors is a woman in her sixties or seventies with COVID-19, enrolled during active disease.

V usage is TRBV5-1 and J usage is TRBJ1-4, with TRBD1 as a possible D gene (6 bases). The germline CDR1 and CDR2 sequences are SGHRS and YFSETQ. Trimming left V 0 bases short and J 3 bases short, with 9 bases between. The CDR3 spans 15 residues. CDR3 bases: TGCGCCAGCAGCTTGGTGGGGGCGCCTAATGAAAAACTGTTTTTT. This translates into CASSLVGAPNEKLFF.

This CDR3 reads CASSQNPTDEQYF. The CDR3 DNA reads as TGTGCCAGCAGCCAAAACCCCACAGACGAGCAGTACTTC. This sequence joins TRBV3-1 (or the pseudogene TRBV3-2) and TRBJ2-7; D not certain. CDR3 length equals 13 residues. V dropped 2 bases and J dropped 5 bases, with 10 bases sitting between them. The germline V gene has CDR1 LGHDT and CDR2 YNNKEL (reference sequence).

The J gene is TRBJ2-3, the V gene TRBV27, with 10 bases lining up with TRBD2. This CDR3 spans 17 amino acids. Looked up from germline, CDR1 is MNHEY and CDR2 is SMNVEV (reference sequence). Losses at the gene ends were 4 bases for V and 8 bases for J; bases not matched to a gene: 15. CDR3 nucleotides: TGTGCCAGCAGTTCCCCCCCCTTGAGCGGGGGGGCTGTTACGCAGTATTTT. It encodes CASSSPPLSGGAVTQYF.

About this clone itself: Other DNA sequences in this sample translate to the same CDR3. The chain is built from TRBV18 and TRBJ2-7, with D uncertain. This CDR3 contains 13 residues. Germline V CDR1 and CDR2: KGHSH, LQKENI. Trimming pared 3 bases from V and 0 bases from J, leaving 6 bases between. The CDR3 DNA sequence: TGTGCCAGCTCACCTCCCAGCTCCTACGAGCAGTACTTC. It is translated as CASSPPSSYEQYF.

The J gene is TRBJ2-1, the V gene TRBV28, with 8 bases lining up with TRBD1. V lost 10 bases and J lost 5; bases outside the gene matches: 10. CDR1 and CDR2 (germline): MDHEN, SYDVKM. There are 14 residues in the CDR3. CDR3 DNA: TGTGCCATCTACACCGGGACAGGAGACAATGAGCAGTTCTTC. Its protein is CAIYTGTGDNEQFF.

The V gene is TRBV18, the J gene TRBJ1-2; 8 bases are a match to TRBD1. V shed 3 bases and J 3 bases; nucleotides not matched to a gene: 15. This CDR3 contains 18 residues. Germline V gives CDR1 KGHSH, CDR2 LQKENI. The CDR3, as DNA: TGTGCCAGCTCACCGGTTCTCTTGGCAGGGGGCTTTGACTATGGCTACACCTTC. Translation: CASSPVLLAGGFDYGYTF.

The V call is TRBV5-1, the J call TRBJ1-2, with D tentatively TRBD1 (6 bases). Germline V gene sequence: CDR1 SGHRS, CDR2 YFSETQ. V dropped 6 bases and J dropped 3 bases, with 12 bases sitting between them. The CDR3 covers 13 residues. The CDR3 spells CASKRGGDYGYTF. The CDR3 DNA sequence: TGCGCCAGCAAGAGAGGGGGTGACTATGGCTACACCTTC.

The chain combines TRBV7-9 with TRBJ1-6, with D unclear. The germline V gene has CDR1 SEHNR and CDR2 FQNEAQ (reference sequence). The CDR3 runs to 14 residues. The germline V and J ends were trimmed by 3 bases and 9 bases, with 12 bases remaining between them. The CDR3 DNA reads TGTGCCAGCAGCTTCGGACTTGGGAGTTCACCCCTCCACTTT. Its translation: CASSFGLGSSPLHF. Drawing the rest from reference TRBV7-9 and TRBJ1-6, the complete variable domain is DTGVSQNPRHKITKRGQNVTFRCDPISEHNRLYWYRQTLGQGPEFLTYFQNEAQLEKSRLLSDRFSAERPKGSFSTLEIQRTEQGDSAMYLCASSFGLGSSPLHFGNGTRLTVT.

The chain has TRBV5-3 and TRBJ1-2, with D hard to call. TRBV5-3 is sorted into the ORF group, with uncertain function. The CDR3 length is 15 residues. Trimming stripped 1 base from V and 8 bases from J, with 18 bases between. Here the CDR3 reads CARSLLPAGNPGYTF. In DNA, the CDR3 is TGTGCCAGAAGCTTGCTTCCCGCGGGCAATCCCGGCTACACCTTC.

The chain carries TRBV4-1 and TRBJ1-2, with D possibly matching TRBD1 (5 bases). The CDR3 consists of 17 residues. V was shortened by 3 bases and J by 8 bases, with 25 bases between the two germline ends. In germline, CDR1 is MGHRA, CDR2 YSYEKL. In DNA form, the CDR3 reads TGCGCCAGCAGCCACCCTCGTAAGAAGAGCAGGGTGAGGGGCTACACCTTC. Translating gives CASSHPRKKSRVRGYTF.

Concerning this clone itself: This same CDR3 is encoded by further DNA sequences in the sample. This chain connects TRBV5-1 to TRBJ1-2, with a weak D call TRBD1 (5 bases). The germline V gene has CDR1 SGHRS and CDR2 YFSETQ. With 0 bases removed from V and 2 bases from J, the gap between germline ends came to 5 bases. The CDR3 has 13 residues. The CDR3 bases are TGCGCCAGCAGCTTGGACAGGAACTATGGCTACACCTTC. This translates into CASSLDRNYGYTF.

The chain links TRBV7-4 to TRBJ1-5; weak D call: TRBD1 (6 bases). The V end was cut by 3 bases, the J end by 0 bases, with 18 bases between. This CDR3 is built from 18 residues. The V gene's germline CDR1 is SGHVT and CDR2 SQSDAQ. This CDR3 is CASSLEGGIDNSNQPQHF. DNA of the CDR3: TGTGCCAGCAGCTTGGAGGGGGGGATCGATAATAGCAATCAGCCCCAGCATTTT.

The chain is built from TRBV30 and TRBJ2-7, with TRBD2 matching 7 bases. CDR1 is GTSNPN and CDR2 is SVGIG in the germline V gene (reference sequence). V dropped 1 base and J dropped 2; count of bases not matched to a gene: 2. This CDR3 has 13 amino acids. CDR3 amino acids: CAWSGEGPYEQYF. The CDR3 nucleotides read TGTGCCTGGAGTGGGGAGGGCCCCTACGAGCAGTACTTC.

The genes are TRBV15 and TRBJ2-1; D is perhaps TRBD2 (6 bases). Trimming stripped 3 bases from V and 14 bases from J, with 14 bases between. Germline V gives CDR1 LNHNV, CDR2 YYDKDF (reference sequence). The CDR3 sequence is 12 residues long. CDR3 DNA: TGTGCCACCAGCAGGGGGAGGCCGGACAAGTTCTTC. Translated: CATSRGRPDKFF.

This clone occurred once. The CDR3 DNA follows: TGTGCCAGCAGTGGCGGGGGGCCCCCTTTGTACGAGCAGTACTTC. Amino acid sequence: CASSGGGPPLYEQYF. The V gene is TRBV2, the J gene TRBJ2-7; 8 bases match TRBD2. The CDR3 sequence is 15 residues long. J was trimmed by 4 bases and V by 4 bases; bases with no gene match: 9. CDR1 and CDR2 from the germline V gene are SNHLY and FYNNEI.

As DNA, the CDR3 is TGTGCCAGCAGTGCCCGGACAGCCTCAACAGTCTACGAGCAGTACTTC. Its translation is CASSARTASTVYEQYF. V is TRBV6-1 and J is TRBJ2-7; a possible D gene is TRBD1 (6 bases). Per the germline V gene, CDR1 is MNHNS and CDR2 is SASEGT. The CDR3 totals 16 residues. The V gene lost 4 bases and the J gene lost 3 bases, with 19 bases spanning the gap.

V and J are TRBV7-2 and TRBJ1-1, with a possible D match to TRBD1 (5 bases). This CDR3 is 13 amino acids long. Germline V lookup: CDR1 SGHTA, CDR2 FQGNSA. V was trimmed by 5 bases and J by 3 bases, leaving 10 bases between them. CDR3 bases: TGTGCCAGCAGCAACAGGCTAGACACTGAAGCTTTCTTT. Translated: CASSNRLDTEAFF. Using reference TRBV7-2 and TRBJ1-1 for the parts outside the CDR3, the full variable domain is GAGVSQSPSNKVTEKGKDVELRCDPISGHTALYWYRQSLGQGLEFLIYFQGNSAPDKSGLPSDRFSAERTGGSVSTLTIQRTQQEDSAVYLCASSNRLDTEAFFGQGTRLTVV.

V gene TRBV28 combines with J gene TRBJ1-2, with TRBD1 matching over 7 bases. V lost 4 bases to trimming and J lost 4 bases; unmatched junction nucleotides: 9. Germline V gene data show CDR1 as MDHEN and CDR2 as SYDVKM. The CDR3 consists of 15 residues. Written as DNA, the CDR3 is TGTGCCAGCAGTTCTACAGGGGAGGAAGGCTATGGCTACACCTTC. Translating it yields CASSSTGEEGYGYTF.

This clone has only one observation. This chain connects TRBV3-1 (or the pseudogene TRBV3-2) to TRBJ1-1; D possibly corresponds to TRBD1 (5 bases). The CDR3 covers 16 residues. V lost 1 base to trimming and J lost 4 bases, with 16 bases between them. CDR1 is LGHDT and CDR2 is YNNKEL in the germline V gene (reference sequence). The CDR3 DNA follows: TGTGCCAGCAGCCAAGTCAGGGCGCAGGGCTCCACTGAAGCTTTCTTT. Amino acid sequence: CASSQVRAQGSTEAFF.

This clone was observed many times. The genes are TRBV10-1 and TRBJ2-2; D remains unclear. The CDR3 runs to 12 residues. Per germline, CDR1 WNHNN and CDR2 SYGVQD (reference sequence). The V end lost 3 bases, the J end lost 5 bases, and 4 bases lay between the germline ends. In DNA form, the CDR3 reads TGCGCCAGCAGTGAACAGACCGGGGAGCTGTTTTTT. Translated: CASSEQTGELFF.

The chain uses TRBV6-2 or TRBV6-3 and TRBJ1-5, with D hard to call. The CDR3 is 13 amino acids. The germline gives CDR1 MNHEY, CDR2 SVGEGT. Trimming left V 6 bases short and J 10 bases short, with 16 bases between. CDR3 sequence: CASSRDNTTPQHF. The CDR3 DNA follows: TGTGCCAGCAGCCGAGACAACACCACCCCCCAGCATTTT.

The chain joins TRBV25-1 to TRBJ1-2, with 8 bases identical to TRBD1. Germline CDR1 and CDR2: MGHDK and SYGVNS. The V gene end was trimmed by 8 bases and the J gene end by 4 bases; junction bases not matched to a gene: 9. CDR3 size: 14 residues. The CDR3 bases are TGTGCCAGCCACGGACAGGGAAAGAGCTATGGCTACACCTTC. Its protein is CASHGQGKSYGYTF.

This clone was picked up one time. This rearrangement joins TRBV15 to TRBJ1-5, with 8 bases fitting TRBD1. The CDR3 covers 15 residues. Germline CDR1 is LNHNV and CDR2 is YYDKDF (reference sequence). The trim removed 1 base at V and 5 bases at J, leaving 4 bases unmatched. The CDR3 coding sequence is TGTGCCACCAGCAGAGCCCGACAGGGGTATCAGCCCCAGCATTTT. Protein: CATSRARQGYQPQHF.

This clone was recorded once. V is TRBV6-5 and J is TRBJ1-6; TRBD1 matches 7 bases. The length of the CDR3 is 14 residues. CDR1 and CDR2 from the germline V gene are MNHEY and SVGAGI. Trimming removed 10 bases from V and 3 bases from J; junction bases left unmatched: 6. This chain's CDR3 is CATKGAGYNSPLHF. CDR3 nucleotides: TGTGCCACCAAGGGGGCGGGCTATAATTCACCCCTCCACTTT.

The chain uses TRBV2 and TRBJ1-1; TRBD1 agrees at 7 bases. CDR3 length: 14 residues. V gave up 7 bases and J gave up 1 base; unmatched junction bases: 6. From germline, CDR1 is SNHLY and CDR2 FYNNEI. CDR3 protein: CASTGTGANTEAFF. CDR3 bases: TGTGCCAGCACCGGTACAGGGGCGAACACTGAAGCTTTCTTT. The full variable domain, rest sourced from reference TRBV2 and TRBJ1-1, is EPEVTQTPSHQVTQMGQEVILRCVPISNHLYFYWYRQILGQKVEFLVSFYNNEISEKSEIFDDQFSVERPDGSNFTLKIRSTKLEDSAMYFCASTGTGANTEAFFGQGTRLTVV.

Details on this clone: Other DNA sequences in this sample translate to the same CDR3. The DNA for the CDR3 is TGTGCCAGCAGCCAGGACAGGGGGCCGTATGGCTACACCTTC. Translating it yields CASSQDRGPYGYTF. The chain links TRBV4-2 to TRBJ1-2, with TRBD1 matching 11 bases. Per the germline V gene, CDR1 is LGHNA and CDR2 is YNFKEQ. The J segment lost 5 bases and the V segment lost 3 bases, leaving 2 bases of the junction unmatched. This CDR3 spans 14 amino acids.

The chain uses TRBV29-1 and TRBJ2-1; 10 nucleotides align to TRBD2. CDR1 and CDR2 (germline): SQVTM, ANQGSEA. CDR3 length equals 12 residues. V gave up 5 bases and J gave up 9 bases; unmatched junction bases: 4. Here the CDR3 DNA reads TGCAGCGTTCAGAGCGGGGGGGGTGAGCAGTTCTTC. This codes for CSVQSGGGEQFF.

This chain uses TRBV7-2 with TRBJ1-5; a weak D match, TRBD1 (6 bases). CDR1 and CDR2 from the germline V gene are SGHTA and FQGNSA. This CDR3 contains 13 residues. V gave up 5 bases and J gave up 5 bases, with 10 bases separating them. The CDR3 bases are TGTGCCAGCAGCACACGGACAGATCAGCCCCAGCATTTT. This translates into CASSTRTDQPQHF.

This CDR3 is CASSDLGGAGGYTF. CDR3 sequence (DNA): TGCGCCAGCAGCGACTTAGGGGGCGCCGGTGGCTACACCTTC. The V and J genes are TRBV4-3 and TRBJ1-2, with 7 bases aligning to TRBD1. Germline CDR1 reads LGHNA; CDR2 reads YSLEER. The CDR3 consists of 14 residues. V shed 5 bases, J shed 7 bases, and the junction held 10 bases outside the gene matches.

This sequence joins TRBV4-3 and TRBJ2-7; 13 nucleotides align to TRBD2. Losses at the gene ends were 0 bases for V and 4 bases for J; bases not matched to a gene: 9. The V gene's germline CDR1 is LGHNA and CDR2 YSLEER. The CDR3 extends over 18 amino acids. The CDR3 is CASSQEVPGTSGVYEQYF. CDR3 in DNA: TGCGCCAGCAGCCAAGAGGTCCCCGGGACTAGCGGGGTTTACGAGCAGTACTTC.